What follows are 15 T cell receptor beta chains derived from one specimen sequenced in a study of blood T cell repertoires in COVID-19. The method was immunoSEQ multiplex PCR; TCRdb's version includes in-frame clones alone and lacks a portion of them. The repertoire holds about 180,000 clones, with about 88% as singletons. Source material: peripheral blood. Receptors originate from a woman in her twenties or thirties with active or convalescent COVID-19.

The chain employs TRBV30 and TRBJ2-7, with 11 bases fitting TRBD1. After removal of 5 bases from V and 3 bases from J, the junction contained 6 bases not matched to a gene. CDR1 and CDR2 (germline): GTSNPN, SVGIG (reference sequence). The CDR3 has 14 residues. The CDR3 nucleotides read TGTGCCTGGGGGACAGGGGGTAAGGTCTACGAGCAGTACTTC. It translates to CAWGTGGKVYEQYF.

Only a few counts were recorded for this clone. The chain couples TRBV28 to TRBJ2-3; 15 bases are a match to TRBD2. Per germline, CDR1 MDHEN and CDR2 SYDVKM. This CDR3 has 16 amino acids. Trimming removed 3 bases from V and 3 bases from J; junction bases left unmatched: 1. The CDR3 coding sequence is TGTGCCAGCAGTTTCGGGACTAGCGGGAGGACAGATACGCAGTATTTT. It translates to CASSFGTSGRTDTQYF.

The chain combines TRBV29-1 with TRBJ2-2; no firm D call. V lost 4 bases and J lost 1, with 10 bases in between. This CDR3 comprises 14 residues. Germline CDR1 is SQVTM and CDR2 is ANQGSEA. CDR3 residues: CSVVISLNTGELFF. The DNA of the CDR3 is TGCAGCGTTGTAATCTCCCTGAACACCGGGGAGCTGTTTTTT.

The chain is built from TRBV14 and TRBJ2-5, with D possibly TRBD1 on 7 matching bases. The V end lost 0 bases, the J end lost 4 bases, and 12 bases lay between the germline ends. CDR1 and CDR2 (germline): SGHDN, FVKESK. The CDR3 runs 15 residues. The chain's CDR3 is CASSQEGGGLETQYF. The CDR3 coding sequence is TGTGCCAGCAGCCAAGAAGGAGGGGGCTTAGAGACCCAGTACTTC.

The chain links TRBV7-9 to TRBJ2-5, with a weak D call TRBD1 (6 bases). Per the germline V gene, CDR1 is SEHNR and CDR2 is FQNEAQ (reference sequence). V was clipped by 5 bases and J by 2 bases, with 15 bases between them. The CDR3 is 15 residues long. In nucleotides, the CDR3 is TGTGCCAGCAGCCCCCCAGACAGGTTGCAAGAGACCCAGTACTTC. Protein sequence: CASSPPDRLQETQYF.

The chain recombines TRBV7-6 with TRBJ2-5; D ambiguous. Germline V gene sequence: CDR1 SGHVS, CDR2 FNYEAQ. V lost 1 base to trimming and J lost 5 bases, with 11 bases between them. The CDR3 runs 14 residues. CDR3 loop: CASSLGASSETQYF. The CDR3 coding sequence is TGTGCCAGCAGCTTAGGGGCCAGCTCGGAGACCCAGTACTTC. Full variable domain (remainder filled in from reference TRBV7-6 and TRBJ2-5): GAGVSQSPRYKVTKRGQDVALRCDPISGHVSLYWYRQALGQGPEFLTYFNYEAQQDKSGLPNDRFSAERPEGSISTLTIQRTEQRDSAMYRCASSLGASSETQYFGPGTRLLVL.

The J gene is TRBJ2-7, the V gene TRBV2; TRBD2 aligns across 9 bases. The CDR3 covers 17 residues. V shed 4 bases and J 7 bases; nucleotides not matched to a gene: 17. The germline gives CDR1 SNHLY, CDR2 FYNNEI. The CDR3 DNA reads as TGTGCCAGCAGTGGGGCGGGAGGGCTACCCCCTCTCATTGAGCAGTACTTC. Residues: CASSGAGGLPPLIEQYF.

V gene TRBV24-1 combines with J gene TRBJ1-5; the match to TRBD1 covers 8 bases. The CDR3 is 15 amino acids. The J segment lost 4 bases and the V segment lost 3 bases, leaving 4 bases of the junction unmatched. From germline, CDR1 is KGHDR and CDR2 SFDVKD. CDR3: CATSDPGQGNQPQHF. The DNA for the CDR3 is TGTGCCACCAGTGATCCCGGACAGGGTAATCAGCCCCAGCATTTT.

The chain is built from TRBV10-1 and TRBJ1-3; the D gene is possibly TRBD1 (6 bases). Germline lookup yields CDR1 WNHNN and CDR2 SYGVQD (reference sequence). Trimming took 0 bases from V and 0 from J, leaving 9 bases between them. The CDR3 totals 16 residues. This CDR3 is CASSESQGRSGNTIYF. For the CDR3, the DNA is TGCGCCAGCAGTGAGTCACAGGGCCGCTCTGGAAACACCATATATTTT.

The J gene is TRBJ2-1, the V gene TRBV4-2; no definite D call. This CDR3 contains 12 residues. V lost 4 bases, J lost 4 bases, and 5 bases lay in between. Germline loops: CDR1 LGHNA, CDR2 YNFKEQ. Here the CDR3 reads CASSPRYNEQFF. In nucleotides, the CDR3 is TGTGCCAGCAGCCCGCGATACAATGAGCAGTTCTTC.

The chain joins TRBV3-1 (or the pseudogene TRBV3-2) to TRBJ1-2; possibly TRBD1 for D (5 bases). Germline V gene lookup returns CDR1 LGHDT and CDR2 YNNKEL (reference sequence). Trimming left V 0 bases short and J 6 bases short, with 11 bases between. The CDR3 spans 14 residues. The CDR3 loop reads CASSQDSTGDGYTF. CDR3 sequence (DNA): TGTGCCAGCAGCCAAGATTCCACAGGAGATGGCTACACCTTC.

This clone was seen more than once but under ten times. The chain has TRBV7-2 and TRBJ2-6, with 10 bases fitting TRBD1. Per the germline V gene, CDR1 is SGHTA and CDR2 is FQGNSA. The CDR3 sequence is 18 residues long. The J segment lost 4 bases and the V segment lost 5 bases, leaving 11 bases of the junction unmatched. CDR3 sequence (DNA): TGTGCCAGCAGCCTTCGGACAGGGGGGACTGTGGGGGCCAACGTCCTGACTTTC. It codes for CASSLRTGGTVGANVLTF.

This clone was seen more than once but under ten times. The chain carries TRBV11-3 and TRBJ2-3; 12 nucleotides line up with TRBD2. With 4 bases clipped from V and 2 bases from J, the junction kept 4 bases outside the gene matches. Germline V lookup: CDR1 SGHNT, CDR2 YENEEA. There are 16 residues in the CDR3. CDR3 amino acids: CASSYGLAGSTDTQYF. In DNA form, the CDR3 reads TGTGCCAGCAGCTACGGACTAGCGGGATCCACAGATACGCAGTATTTT.

The chain is built from TRBV24-1 and TRBJ2-3; TRBD1 might be the D (5 bases). The CDR3 is 13 amino acids. Germline V gene lookup returns CDR1 KGHDR and CDR2 SFDVKD. Trimming removed 4 bases from V and 4 bases from J, with 8 bases in between. CDR3 sequence: CATSEGVPDTQYF. The CDR3 nucleotides read TGTGCCACCAGTGAAGGGGTCCCAGATACGCAGTATTTT.

The rearrangement links TRBV23-1 to TRBJ2-2; TRBD1 matches at 9 bases. TRBV23-1 is assigned to the ORF class and has an uncertain function. V lost 2 bases and J lost 5; bases outside the gene matches: 6. The CDR3 consists of 16 residues. CDR3 DNA: TGCGCCAGCAGTCAACCGGGACAGGGAGGTACCGGGGAGCTGTTTTTT. It specifies CASSQPGQGGTGELFF.